The T cell receptor (beta chain) under discussion was sequenced for a study of blood T cell repertoires in COVID-19. As for the study in general: Sites across the United States, Italy and Spain contributed samples from acute and convalescent COVID-19. Nucleic acid was either cDNA or gDNA, and it came from T cells, B-cell-depleted T cells, or PBMCs.

The length of the CDR3 is 13 residues. CDR1 and CDR2 (germline): KGHSH, LQKENI. With 6 bases removed from V and 2 bases from J, the gap between germline ends came to 10 bases. Authors' methods: Estimates of nucleated cell counts were drawn from the amplification of reference gene primers. Some clones are missing from TCRdb's copy, which holds only in-frame ones; the method was immunoSEQ multiplex PCR. That table furnishes V, J and clone size, whereas the DNA furnished D and trimming. The sample holds approximately 100,000 clones, about 85% seen once. The rearrangement joins TRBV18 to TRBJ2-5; maybe TRBD1 (6 bases). The clonotype was recovered from a man aged 80 or over with acute or convalescent COVID-19. The specimen was peripheral blood. The DNA for the CDR3 is TGTGCCAGCTCGTCGGGACAACAAGAGACCCAGTACTTC. Amino acids: CASSSGQQETQYF.